This T cell receptor beta chain appears in the sequencing data of a study of CD8 T cells in ankylosing spondylitis. Study-wide results and limits: Disease-linked clones proved CD8+ and comparatively uncommon in peripheral blood. For ankylosing spondylitis blood, a TCR beta motif of roughly 8 highly homologous variants appeared characteristic.

One entry per CDR3 protein, called by TCRdb with MiXCR from the 5' RACE reads. This table holds a few hundred thousand distinct CDR3 sequences, about 10% found once. Concerning this clonotype itself: Its matching antigen is unknown.

This clonotype originated in a male donor with ankylosing spondylitis or in good health (not recorded which). The specimen was blood, either unsorted or a sorted T cell fraction (not recorded which).

CDR3 protein: CASSLGPYTQYF. CDR3 bases: TGTGCCAGCAGCTTAGGCCCATATACGCAGTATTTT. The chain employs TRBV7-9 and TRBJ2-3; D remains ambiguous. V was shortened by 1 base and J by 7 bases, with 6 bases between the two germline ends. The germline gives CDR1 SEHNR, CDR2 FQNEAQ (reference sequence). CDR3 length: 12 residues.